The rows below give T cell receptor beta chains drawn from one sample of a study. TCRdb reprocessed the 5' RACE reads with MiXCR, giving one entry per CDR3 protein. The sample shows around 44,000 distinct CDR3 sequences, approximately 22% of them seen only once. Sequenced sample: Tregs sorted from blood. All receptors come from a female donor with breast cancer. CDR3s include the opening cysteine and the closing phenylalanine or tryptophan. Each record gives: D gene, V gene, clone size, J gene, CDR3 DNA, CDR3 protein. The D gene is left open where the match is weak. The size field is filled for only some rows; it gives once, few, many or a size class.

d_call: TRBD2; v_call: TRBV7-3; clone_size: few; j_call: TRBJ2-1; cdr3_nt: TGTGCCGGCAGTGCCTCTAGCGGGAGGGCTTCTGAGCAGTTCTTC; cdr3_aa: CAGSASSGRASEQFF
d_call: TRBD1; v_call: TRBV7-2; clone_size: .; j_call: TRBJ2-7; cdr3_nt: TGTGCCAGCAGCATAACCGGGACAGGGGAATACGAGCAGTACTTC; cdr3_aa: CASSITGTGEYEQYF
d_call: TRBD2; v_call: TRBV7-6; clone_size: .; j_call: TRBJ2-7; cdr3_nt: TGTGCCAGCAGCTTAAGGGCTAGCGGGAGTTACGAGCAGTACTTC; cdr3_aa: CASSLRASGSYEQYF
d_call: TRBD2; v_call: TRBV4-1; clone_size: many; j_call: TRBJ2-7; cdr3_nt: TGCGCCAGCAGCCAAGTATCCGGGAGGTTCTACGAGCAGTACTTC; cdr3_aa: CASSQVSGRFYEQYF
d_call: TRBD1; v_call: TRBV9; clone_size: many; j_call: TRBJ2-1; cdr3_nt: TGTGCCAGCAGTGGCCCGCGTCAGGGGGTAAACAATGAGCAGTTCTTC; cdr3_aa: CASSGPRQGVNNEQFF
d_call: .; v_call: TRBV3-1; clone_size: few; j_call: TRBJ2-5; cdr3_nt: TGTGCCAGCAGGGCGGGACAGCAAGAGACCCAGTACTTC; cdr3_aa: CASRAGQQETQYF
d_call: .; v_call: TRBV20-1; clone_size: .; j_call: TRBJ2-2; cdr3_nt: TGCAGTGCTAGAGATCTGAGCGGCACCGGGGAGCTGTTTTTT; cdr3_aa: CSARDLSGTGELFF
d_call: .; v_call: TRBV12-3/TRBV12-4; clone_size: many; j_call: TRBJ1-5; cdr3_nt: TGTGCCAGCAGTTTGTTTCACGAGGGAAAGGGCAATCAGCCCCAGCATTTT; cdr3_aa: CASSLFHEGKGNQPQHF
d_call: .; v_call: TRBV24-1; clone_size: few; j_call: TRBJ2-1; cdr3_nt: TGTGCCACCAGTGATCCCTGGATAGGGGGTTACAATGAGCAGTTCTTC; cdr3_aa: CATSDPWIGGYNEQFF
d_call: .; v_call: TRBV28; clone_size: few; j_call: TRBJ2-1; cdr3_nt: TGTGCCAGCTCGGTGCAGTACAATGAGCAGTTCTTC; cdr3_aa: CASSVQYNEQFF
d_call: .; v_call: TRBV7-2; clone_size: few; j_call: TRBJ2-1; cdr3_nt: TGTGCCAGCAGCTTGGGACCTAACAATGAGCAGTTCTTC; cdr3_aa: CASSLGPNNEQFF
d_call: .; v_call: TRBV28; clone_size: many; j_call: TRBJ1-1; cdr3_nt: TGTGCCAGCAATCTAGGGTTGGCTAAGTACACTGAAGCTTTCTTT; cdr3_aa: CASNLGLAKYTEAFF
d_call: .; v_call: TRBV12-3/TRBV12-4; clone_size: many; j_call: TRBJ2-3; cdr3_nt: TGTGCCAGCAGTATCCTTTTCACAGATACGCAGTATTTT; cdr3_aa: CASSILFTDTQYF
d_call: .; v_call: TRBV5-1; clone_size: many; j_call: TRBJ1-1; cdr3_nt: TGCGCCAGTACACGGGGAATAAACACTGAAGCTTTCTTT; cdr3_aa: CASTRGINTEAFF
d_call: .; v_call: TRBV28; clone_size: .; j_call: TRBJ2-3; cdr3_nt: TGTGCCAGCAGTTTATGGCAGGGGGGAGCAGATACGCAGTATTTT; cdr3_aa: CASSLWQGGADTQYF
d_call: .; v_call: TRBV5-1; clone_size: few; j_call: TRBJ2-2; cdr3_nt: TGCGCCAGCAGCTCGGGCCGTACCGGGGAGCTGTTTTTT; cdr3_aa: CASSSGRTGELFF